This T cell receptor beta chain was profiled in a study of T-cell reconstitution after alpha-beta-depleted transplantation in children. Unique molecular identifiers were used to barcode this TCRbeta library. TCRdb used MiXCR to reprocess the PCR reads, holding one entry per CDR3 protein. The sample contains fewer than 700,000 distinct CDR3 sequences, approximately 12% of which appear only once. Trimming took off 3 bases at V and 6 bases at J, with 19 bases between the two ends. Germline loops: CDR1 LGHNA, CDR2 YNFKEQ. This CDR3 is 16 amino acids long. This clonotype was counted between two and nine times.

The clonotype originates from a male patient aged 10 to 17 who had a stem cell transplant for acute myeloid leukemia, so the T cells may come from the graft donor. Sequencing used PBMCs, mostly from graft donor cells, obtained 360 days after TCRalphabeta/CD19-depleted stem cell transplant. V is TRBV4-2 and J is TRBJ2-3, with TRBD2 as a possible D gene (6 bases). As DNA, the CDR3 is TGTGCCAGCAGCCAGGGACCGGGACTGACACAGGATACGCAGTATTTT. It codes for CASSQGPGLTQDTQYF.